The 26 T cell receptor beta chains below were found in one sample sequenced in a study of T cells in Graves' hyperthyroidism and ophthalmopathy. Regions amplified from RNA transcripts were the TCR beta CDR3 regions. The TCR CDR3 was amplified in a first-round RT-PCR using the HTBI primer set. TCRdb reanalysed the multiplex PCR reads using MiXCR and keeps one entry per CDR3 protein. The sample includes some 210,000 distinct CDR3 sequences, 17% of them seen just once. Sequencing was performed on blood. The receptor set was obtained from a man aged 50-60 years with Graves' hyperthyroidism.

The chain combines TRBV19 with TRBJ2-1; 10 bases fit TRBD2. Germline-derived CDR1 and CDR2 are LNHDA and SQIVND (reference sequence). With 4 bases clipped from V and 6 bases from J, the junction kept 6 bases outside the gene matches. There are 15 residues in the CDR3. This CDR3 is CASSTGLARGNEQFF. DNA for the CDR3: TGTGCCAGTAGTACGGGACTAGCGCGAGGCAATGAGCAGTTCTTC. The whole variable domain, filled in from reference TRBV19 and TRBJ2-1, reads DGGITQSPKYLFRKEGQNVTLSCEQNLNHDAMYWYRQDPGQGLRLIYYSQIVNDFQKGDIAEGYSVSREKKESFPLTVTSAQKNPTAFYLCASSTGLARGNEQFFGPGTRLTVL.

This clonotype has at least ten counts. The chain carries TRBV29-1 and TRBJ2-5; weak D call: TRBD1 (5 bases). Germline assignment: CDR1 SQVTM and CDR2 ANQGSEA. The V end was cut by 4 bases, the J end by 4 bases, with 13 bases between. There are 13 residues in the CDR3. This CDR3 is CSVVRQGPETQYF. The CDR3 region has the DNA TGCAGCGTTGTCCGGCAGGGCCCAGAGACCCAGTACTTC. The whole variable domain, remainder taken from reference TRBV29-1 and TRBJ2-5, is SAVISQKPSRDICQRGTSLTIQCQVDSQVTMMFWYRQQPGQSLTLIATANQGSEATYESGFVIDKFPISRPNLTFSTLTVSNMSPEDSSIYLCSVVRQGPETQYFGPGTRLLVL.

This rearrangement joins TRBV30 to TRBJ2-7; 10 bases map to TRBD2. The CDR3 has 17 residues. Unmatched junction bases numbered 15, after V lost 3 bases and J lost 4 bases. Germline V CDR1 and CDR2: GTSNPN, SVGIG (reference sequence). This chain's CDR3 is CAWRGQAISGRRYEQYF. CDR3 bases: TGTGCCTGGAGGGGACAGGCGATTAGCGGGAGGAGGTACGAGCAGTACTTC.

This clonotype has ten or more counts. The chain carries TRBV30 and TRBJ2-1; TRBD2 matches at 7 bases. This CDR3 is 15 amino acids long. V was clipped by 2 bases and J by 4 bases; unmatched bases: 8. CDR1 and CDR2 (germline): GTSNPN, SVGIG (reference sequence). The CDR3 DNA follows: TGTGCCTGGAGTTGGCTAGCGGCAACATACAATGAGCAGTTCTTC. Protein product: CAWSWLAATYNEQFF.

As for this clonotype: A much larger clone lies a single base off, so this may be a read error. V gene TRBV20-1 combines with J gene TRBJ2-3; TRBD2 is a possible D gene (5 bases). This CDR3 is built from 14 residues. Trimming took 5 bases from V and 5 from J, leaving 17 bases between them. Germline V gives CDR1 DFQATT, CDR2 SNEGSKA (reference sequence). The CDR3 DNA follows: TGCAGTGCTCACAGCGGCCCAACCGGAGATACGCAGTATTTT. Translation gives CSAHSGPTGDTQYF.

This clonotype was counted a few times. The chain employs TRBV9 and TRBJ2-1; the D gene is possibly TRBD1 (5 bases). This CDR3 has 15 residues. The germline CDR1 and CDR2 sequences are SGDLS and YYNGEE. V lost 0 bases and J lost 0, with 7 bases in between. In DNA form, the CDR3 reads TGTGCCAGCAGCGTAGGACAGAGCTCCTACAATGAGCAGTTCTTC. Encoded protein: CASSVGQSSYNEQFF. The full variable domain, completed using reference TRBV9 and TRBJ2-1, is DSGVTQTPKHLITATGQRVTLRCSPRSGDLSVYWYQQSLDQGLQFLIQYYNGEERAKGNILERFSAQQFPDLHSELNLSSLELGDSALYFCASSVGQSSYNEQFFGPGTRLTVL.

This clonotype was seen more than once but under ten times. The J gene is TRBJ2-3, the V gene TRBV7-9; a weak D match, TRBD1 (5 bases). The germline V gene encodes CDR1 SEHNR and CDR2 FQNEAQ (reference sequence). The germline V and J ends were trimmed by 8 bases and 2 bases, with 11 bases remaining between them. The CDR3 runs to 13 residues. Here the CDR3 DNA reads TGTGCCAGCCGCTGGGGCCACACAGATACGCAGTATTTT. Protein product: CASRWGHTDTQYF.

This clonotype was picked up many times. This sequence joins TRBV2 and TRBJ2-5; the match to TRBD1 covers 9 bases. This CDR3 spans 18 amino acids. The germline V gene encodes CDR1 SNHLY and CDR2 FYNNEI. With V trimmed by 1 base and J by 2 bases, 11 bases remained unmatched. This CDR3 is CASSEGDRAFFGQETQYF. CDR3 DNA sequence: TGTGCCAGCAGTGAAGGGGACAGGGCGTTCTTTGGGCAAGAGACCCAGTACTTC.

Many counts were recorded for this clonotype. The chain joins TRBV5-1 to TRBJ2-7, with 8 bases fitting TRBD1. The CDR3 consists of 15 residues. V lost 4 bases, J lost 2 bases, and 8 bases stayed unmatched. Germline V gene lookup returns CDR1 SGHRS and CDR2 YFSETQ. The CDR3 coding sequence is TGCGCCAGCAGCAAGGGACAGGAGGGTACCTACGAGCAGTACTTC. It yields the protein CASSKGQEGTYEQYF. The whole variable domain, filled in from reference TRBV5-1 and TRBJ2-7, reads KAGVTQTPRYLIKTRGQQVTLSCSPISGHRSVSWYQQTPGQGLQFLFEYFSETQRNKGNFPGRFSGRQFSNSRSEMNVSTLELGDSALYLCASSKGQEGTYEQYFGPGTRLTVT.

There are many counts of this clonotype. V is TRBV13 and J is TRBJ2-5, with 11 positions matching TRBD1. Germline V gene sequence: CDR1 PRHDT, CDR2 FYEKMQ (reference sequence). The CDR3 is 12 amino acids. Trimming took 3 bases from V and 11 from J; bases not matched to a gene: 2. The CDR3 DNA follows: TGTGCCAGCAGCTTCGGGACAGGGGGTCAGTACTTC. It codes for CASSFGTGGQYF.

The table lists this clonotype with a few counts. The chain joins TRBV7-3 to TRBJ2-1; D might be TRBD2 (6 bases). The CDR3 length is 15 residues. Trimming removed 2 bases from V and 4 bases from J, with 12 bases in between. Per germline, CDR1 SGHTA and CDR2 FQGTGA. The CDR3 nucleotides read TGTGCCAGCAGCTTATTAGCGGATTGTTACAATGAGCAGTTCTTC. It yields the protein CASSLLADCYNEQFF. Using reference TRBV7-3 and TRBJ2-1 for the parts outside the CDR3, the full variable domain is GAGVSQTPSNKVTEKGKYVELRCDPISGHTALYWYRQSLGQGPEFLIYFQGTGAADDSGLPNDRFFAVRPEGSVSTLKIQRTERGDSAVYLCASSLLADCYNEQFFGPGTRLTVL.

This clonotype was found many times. The CDR3 loop reads CASSSPGEEGNQPQHF. For the CDR3, the DNA is TGTGCCAGCAGTTCCCCAGGGGAGGAGGGCAATCAGCCCCAGCATTTT. The J gene is TRBJ1-5, the V gene TRBV28; TRBD1 is a possible D gene (6 bases). The V gene lost 4 bases and the J gene lost 2 bases, with 15 bases spanning the gap. The V gene's germline CDR1 is MDHEN and CDR2 SYDVKM. This CDR3 spans 16 amino acids. The complete variable domain, with remaining parts taken from reference TRBV28 and TRBJ1-5, reads DVKVTQSSRYLVKRTGEKVFLECVQDMDHENMFWYRQDPGLGLRLIYFSYDVKMKEKGDIPEGYSVSREKKERFSLILESASTNQTSMYLCASSSPGEEGNQPQHFGDGTRLSIL.

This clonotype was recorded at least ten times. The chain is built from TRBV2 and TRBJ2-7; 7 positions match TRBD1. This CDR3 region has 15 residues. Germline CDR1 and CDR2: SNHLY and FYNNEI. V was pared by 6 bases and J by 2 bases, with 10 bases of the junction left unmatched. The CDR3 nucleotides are TGTGCCAGCAGCCAACTCCGGACAGGAACCTACGAGCAGTACTTC. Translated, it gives CASSQLRTGTYEQYF.

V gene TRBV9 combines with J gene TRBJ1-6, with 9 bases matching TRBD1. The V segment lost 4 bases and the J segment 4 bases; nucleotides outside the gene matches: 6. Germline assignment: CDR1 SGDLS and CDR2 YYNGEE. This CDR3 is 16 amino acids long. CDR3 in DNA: TGTGCCAGCAGCCAAACCGGGACAGGGTATAATTCACCCCTCCACTTT. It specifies CASSQTGTGYNSPLHF.

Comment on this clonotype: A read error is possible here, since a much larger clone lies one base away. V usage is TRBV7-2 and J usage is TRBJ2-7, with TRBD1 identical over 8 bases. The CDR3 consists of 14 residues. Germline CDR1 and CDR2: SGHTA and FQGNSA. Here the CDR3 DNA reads TGTGCCAGCAGTCGATCCGGGACAGGCTACGAGCAGTGCTTC. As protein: CASSRSGTGYEQCF.

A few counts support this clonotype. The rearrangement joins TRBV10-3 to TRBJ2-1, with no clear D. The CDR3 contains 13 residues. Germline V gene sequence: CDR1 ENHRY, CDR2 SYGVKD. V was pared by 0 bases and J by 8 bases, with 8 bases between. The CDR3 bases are TGTGCCATCAGTGAGTCGACCTTTGATGAGCAGTTCTTC. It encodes CAISESTFDEQFF.

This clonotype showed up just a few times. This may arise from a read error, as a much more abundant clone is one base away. CDR3 loop: CASSLPAGYNEQFF. The DNA for the CDR3 is TGTGCCAGCTCACTACCTGCAGGGTACAATGAGCAGTTCTTC. The chain links TRBV18 to TRBJ2-1; a weak D match, TRBD1 (5 bases). Germline CDR1 and CDR2: KGHSH and LQKENI. The CDR3 has 14 residues. V was pared by 4 bases and J by 4 bases, with 11 bases between.

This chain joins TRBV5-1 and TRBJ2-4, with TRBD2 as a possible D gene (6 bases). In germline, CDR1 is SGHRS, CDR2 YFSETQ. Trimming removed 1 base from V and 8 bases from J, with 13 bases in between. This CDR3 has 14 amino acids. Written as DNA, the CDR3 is TGCGCCAGCAGCTTGTCTAGTGGGGAGGACATTCAGTACTTC. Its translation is CASSLSSGEDIQYF.

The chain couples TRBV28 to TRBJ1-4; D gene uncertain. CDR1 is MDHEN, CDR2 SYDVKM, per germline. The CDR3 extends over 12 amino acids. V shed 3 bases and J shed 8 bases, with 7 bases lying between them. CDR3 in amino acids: CASSFREEKLFF. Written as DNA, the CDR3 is TGTGCCAGCAGTTTTAGGGAGGAAAAACTGTTTTTT.

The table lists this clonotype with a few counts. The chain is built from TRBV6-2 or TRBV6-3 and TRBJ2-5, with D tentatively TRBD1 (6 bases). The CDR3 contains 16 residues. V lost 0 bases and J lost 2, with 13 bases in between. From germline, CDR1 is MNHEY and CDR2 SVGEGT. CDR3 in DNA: TGTGCCAGCAGTTACTCGGGGGCAACGGCTCAAGAGACCCAGTACTTC. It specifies CASSYSGATAQETQYF.

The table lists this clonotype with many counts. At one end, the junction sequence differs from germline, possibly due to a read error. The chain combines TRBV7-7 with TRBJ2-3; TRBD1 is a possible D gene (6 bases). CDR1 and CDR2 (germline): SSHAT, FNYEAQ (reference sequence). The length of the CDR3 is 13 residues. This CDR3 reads CASKQGNSDTQYF. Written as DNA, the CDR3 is TGTGCTAGCAAACAGGGAAATTCAGATACGCAGTATTTT.

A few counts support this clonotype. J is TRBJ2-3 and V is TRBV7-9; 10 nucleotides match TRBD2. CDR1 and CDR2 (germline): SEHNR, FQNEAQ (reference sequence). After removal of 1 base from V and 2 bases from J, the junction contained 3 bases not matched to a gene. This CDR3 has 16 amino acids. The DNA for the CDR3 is TGTGCCAGCAGCTTAGGACTAGCGGGTCCCACAGATACGCAGTATTTT. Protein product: CASSLGLAGPTDTQYF.

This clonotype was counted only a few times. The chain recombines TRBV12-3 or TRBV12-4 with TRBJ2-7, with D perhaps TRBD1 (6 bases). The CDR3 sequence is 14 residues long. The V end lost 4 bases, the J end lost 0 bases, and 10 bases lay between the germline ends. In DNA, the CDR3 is TGTGCCAGCAGTTCAAACAGGGTCTCCTACGAGCAGTACTTC. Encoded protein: CASSSNRVSYEQYF.

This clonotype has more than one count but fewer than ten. The CDR3 coding sequence is TGTGCCACCAGTGACCCCCCGGGACAGGGACACAATGAGCAGTTCTTC. Translated, it gives CATSDPPGQGHNEQFF. The chain joins TRBV24-1 to TRBJ2-1, with TRBD1 matching over 9 bases. This CDR3 has 16 residues. Germline CDR1 reads KGHDR; CDR2 reads SFDVKD. Trimming cost V 4 bases and J 5 bases; bases outside gene matches: 8.

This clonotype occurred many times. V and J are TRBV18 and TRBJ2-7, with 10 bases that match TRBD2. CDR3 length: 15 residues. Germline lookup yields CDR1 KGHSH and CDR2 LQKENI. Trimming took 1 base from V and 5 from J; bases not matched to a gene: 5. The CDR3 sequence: CASSPQGLAGDEQYF. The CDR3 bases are TGTGCCAGCTCACCACAAGGGCTAGCGGGAGACGAGCAGTACTTC. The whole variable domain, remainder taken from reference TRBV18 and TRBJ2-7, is NAGVMQNPRHLVRRRGQEARLRCSPMKGHSHVYWYRQLPEEGLKFMVYLQKENIIDESGMPKERFSAEFPKEGPSILRIQQVVRGDSAAYFCASSPQGLAGDEQYFGPGTRLTVT.

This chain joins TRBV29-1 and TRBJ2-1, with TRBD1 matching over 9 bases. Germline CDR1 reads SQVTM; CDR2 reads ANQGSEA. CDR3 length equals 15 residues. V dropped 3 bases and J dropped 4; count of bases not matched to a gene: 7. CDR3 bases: TGCAGCGTTGACCCCGGACAGGGGTTATACAATGAGCAGTTCTTC. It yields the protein CSVDPGQGLYNEQFF.